These T cell receptor beta chains were read from a single sample in a study of blood T cell repertoires in COVID-19. Repertoires were generated with immunoSEQ multiplex PCR, while TCRdb's copy carries only in-frame clones and drops some. The sample comprises fewer than 250,000 clones, around 84% of which are singletons, and about 4.5% rests with the top ten. The sequencing input was peripheral blood. The receptors originated from a man between 50 and 59 years old with acute or convalescent COVID-19. The CDR3 runs from the conserved cysteine through the conserved F or W. Each record gives: CDR3 protein, CDR3 DNA, D gene, clone size, CDR3 length, V gene, J gene. A D gene is named only where the DNA matches it firmly. Where a row states a size, it is once, few, many or the class of an expanded clone; other rows omit it.

CASSLNTGGYGYTF,TGTGCCAGCAGTCTAAATACAGGGGGCTATGGCTACACCTTC,TRBD1,NA,14,TRBV27,TRBJ1-2
CASSSQPGLGSYEQFF,TGCGCCAGCAGCTCTCAACCGGGACTAGGGTCATACGAGCAGTTCTTC,TRBD2,NA,16,TRBV5-1,TRBJ2-1
CASSPQDNMNTEAFF,TGTGCCAGCAGCCCCCAAGACAATATGAACACTGAAGCTTTCTTT,NA,NA,15,TRBV7-6,TRBJ1-1
CSVSETWGGSGNTIYF,TGCAGCGTATCAGAGACTTGGGGAGGCTCTGGAAACACCATATATTTT,NA,NA,16,TRBV29-1,TRBJ1-3
CASKGGRGRGSNQPQHF,TGTGCCAGTAAGGGCGGCAGGGGGCGAGGCAGCAATCAGCCCCAGCATTTT,TRBD1,NA,17,TRBV19,TRBJ1-5
CASSLEATVYGYTF,TGTGCCAGCAGCTTAGAAGCAACAGTTTATGGCTACACCTTC,NA,NA,14,TRBV7-8,TRBJ1-2
CSARDIYGYTF,TGCAGTGCTAGGGACATCTATGGCTACACCTTC,NA,NA,11,TRBV20-1,TRBJ1-2
CASSFTGQGVGYTF,TGTGCCAGCAGTTTCACGGGACAGGGGGTAGGCTACACCTTC,TRBD1,NA,14,TRBV6-5,TRBJ1-2
CASSNSRTATNEKLFF,TGCGCCAGCAGCAATTCAAGGACAGCAACTAATGAAAAACTGTTTTTT,NA,NA,16,TRBV5-1,TRBJ1-4
CASSLGRSRDYGYTF,TGTGCCAGCAGCCTAGGGAGATCCCGTGACTATGGCTACACCTTC,NA,NA,15,TRBV11-1,TRBJ1-2
CASTRFYATNEKLFF,TGTGCCAGCACCCGGTTTTACGCAACTAATGAAAAACTGTTTTTT,NA,NA,15,TRBV5-5,TRBJ1-4
CATSDHRTQTNTGELFF,TGTGCCACCAGTGACCACCGGACACAGACAAACACCGGGGAGCTGTTTTTT,NA,NA,17,TRBV24-1,TRBJ2-2
CASSLTGPLYGYTF,TGTGCCAGCAGTTTAACAGGTCCCCTCTATGGCTACACCTTC,NA,NA,14,TRBV28,TRBJ1-2
CASGRTGGTDTQYF,TGTGCCAGCGGGAGGACAGGGGGCACAGATACGCAGTATTTT,TRBD1,NA,14,TRBV2,TRBJ2-3
CASRGVRGRGYGYTF,TGTGCCAGCAGAGGTGTGCGGGGAAGAGGCTATGGCTACACCTTC,NA,NA,15,TRBV2,TRBJ1-2
CASSLLAGGTDTQYF,TGTGCCAGCAGCTTACTAGCGGGGGGCACAGATACGCAGTATTTT,TRBD2,NA,15,TRBV11-2,TRBJ2-3
CASSKRVGYTF,TGTGCCAGCAGCAAAAGAGTAGGCTACACCTTC,NA,NA,11,TRBV5-6,TRBJ1-2
CATRRLGGNYGYTF,TGTGCCACCCGCCGGCTCGGGGGTAACTATGGCTACACCTTC,NA,few,14,TRBV15,TRBJ1-2
CASSLTGVGNTEAFF,TGTGCCAGCAGCTTAACGGGAGTCGGGAACACTGAAGCTTTCTTT,NA,NA,15,TRBV7-3,TRBJ1-1
CASSIRLAGRDTQYF,TGTGCCAGTAGTATAAGGCTAGCGGGGCGAGATACGCAGTATTTT,TRBD2,large,15,TRBV19,TRBJ2-3
CASSSTGVETQYF,TGCGCCAGCAGCTCGACAGGGGTAGAGACCCAGTACTTC,TRBD1,NA,13,TRBV5-1,TRBJ2-5
CASSQDSSTGELFF,TGTGCCAGCAGCCAGGACTCATCCACCGGGGAGCTGTTTTTT,NA,NA,14,TRBV7-9,TRBJ2-2
CASSPGYYEQYF,TGTGCCAGCAGCCCAGGTTACTACGAGCAGTACTTC,NA,NA,12,TRBV3-1/TRBV3-2,TRBJ2-7
CASSFGQGAREFF,NA,NA,once,13,TRBV7-2,TRBJ2-1
CASRSFRDSNEKLFF,TGTGCCAGCAGAAGTTTCCGGGATTCAAATGAAAAACTGTTTTTT,NA,NA,15,TRBV5-5,TRBJ1-4
CASSPYEGHRAGYTF,TGTGCCAGCAGCCCCTACGAGGGGCACAGGGCGGGCTACACCTTC,NA,NA,15,TRBV5-4,TRBJ1-2
CASSLGGGVAFF,TGTGCCAGCAGCTTAGGGGGCGGGGTAGCTTTCTTT,NA,NA,12,TRBV13,TRBJ1-1
CSAITTGTEGYTF,TGCAGCGCTATAACCACCGGGACTGAGGGCTACACCTTC,NA,NA,13,TRBV29-1,TRBJ1-2
CASSQPVQGTEAFF,TGTGCCAGCAGCCAGCCGGTACAGGGCACTGAAGCTTTCTTT,NA,once,14,TRBV14,TRBJ1-1
CASSPTGSFRGYTF,TGTGCCAGCAGCCCCACCGGGAGTTTCAGGGGCTACACCTTC,NA,NA,14,TRBV27,TRBJ1-2
CATTDRDRTDTQYF,TGTGCCACAACGGACAGGGATAGGACAGATACGCAGTATTTT,TRBD1,NA,14,TRBV19,TRBJ2-3
CASSFNNYGYTF,TGTGCCAGCAGCTTCAATAACTATGGCTACACCTTC,NA,NA,12,TRBV7-9,TRBJ1-2
CASSPPPAGGHEQFF,TGTGCCAGCAGCCCCCCCCCAGCGGGGGGTCATGAGCAGTTCTTC,TRBD2,once,15,TRBV3-1/TRBV3-2,TRBJ2-1
CASTRQLAAETQYF,TGTGCCAGCACCCGCCAACTAGCAGCGGAGACCCAGTACTTC,NA,once,14,TRBV5-4,TRBJ2-5
CASSLAQGETQYF,TGCGCCAGCAGCTTGGCACAGGGAGAGACCCAGTACTTC,NA,NA,13,TRBV5-1,TRBJ2-5
CASSAGTNEKLFF,TGTGCCAGCAGCGCGGGGACTAATGAAAAACTGTTTTTT,NA,NA,13,TRBV9,TRBJ1-4
CASSHALQGASDTQYF,TGTGCCAGCAGCCATGCCCTCCAGGGGGCTTCAGATACGCAGTATTTT,TRBD1,NA,16,TRBV3-1/TRBV3-2,TRBJ2-3
CASSRDRARSPLHF,TGTGCCAGCAGCCGGGACAGGGCACGGTCACCCCTCCACTTT,TRBD1,NA,14,TRBV27,TRBJ1-6
CASSFSRTNTGELFF,TGTGCCAGCAGCTTTAGTAGAACGAACACCGGGGAGCTGTTTTTT,NA,NA,15,TRBV7-2,TRBJ2-2
CASSLSSGGARYGYTF,TGCGCCAGCAGCCTCTCTTCAGGGGGCGCAAGATATGGCTACACCTTC,TRBD1,once,16,TRBV4-1,TRBJ1-2
CASSLHGLDTQYF,TGTGCCAGCAGCCTACACGGGTTGGATACGCAGTATTTT,NA,once,13,TRBV5-6,TRBJ2-3
CASSWTSGGGFSTDTQYF,TGTGCCAGCAGCTGGACTAGCGGGGGGGGATTTAGCACAGATACGCAGTATTTT,TRBD2,NA,18,TRBV6-2/TRBV6-3,TRBJ2-3
CASSQDSGGTSFPGELFF,TGCGCCAGCAGCCAAGATAGTGGGGGGACTAGCTTCCCCGGGGAGCTGTTTTTT,TRBD2,NA,18,TRBV4-1,TRBJ2-2
CASSLVVEGYEQYF,TGCGCCAGCAGCTTGGTTGTGGAGGGCTACGAGCAGTACTTC,NA,NA,14,TRBV5-1,TRBJ2-7
CAWSVAGGATYGYTF,TGTGCCTGGAGTGTGGCAGGGGGCGCGACTTATGGCTACACCTTC,TRBD1,NA,15,TRBV30,TRBJ1-2
CASSFGTNTEAFF,TGTGCCAGCAGCTTTGGGACAAACACTGAAGCTTTCTTT,NA,once,13,TRBV7-3,TRBJ1-1
CASSYGGQGTEKLFF,TGTGCCAGCAGTTACGGGGGACAGGGAACTGAAAAACTGTTTTTT,TRBD1,NA,15,TRBV6-6,TRBJ1-4
CASSPGQGAGQPQHF,TGTGCCAGCTCACCAGGACAGGGGGCTGGTCAGCCCCAGCATTTT,TRBD1,NA,15,TRBV18,TRBJ1-5
CASSLVGENTGELFF,TGTGCCAGCAGCTTGGTAGGGGAGAACACCGGGGAGCTGTTTTTT,NA,NA,15,TRBV5-4,TRBJ2-2